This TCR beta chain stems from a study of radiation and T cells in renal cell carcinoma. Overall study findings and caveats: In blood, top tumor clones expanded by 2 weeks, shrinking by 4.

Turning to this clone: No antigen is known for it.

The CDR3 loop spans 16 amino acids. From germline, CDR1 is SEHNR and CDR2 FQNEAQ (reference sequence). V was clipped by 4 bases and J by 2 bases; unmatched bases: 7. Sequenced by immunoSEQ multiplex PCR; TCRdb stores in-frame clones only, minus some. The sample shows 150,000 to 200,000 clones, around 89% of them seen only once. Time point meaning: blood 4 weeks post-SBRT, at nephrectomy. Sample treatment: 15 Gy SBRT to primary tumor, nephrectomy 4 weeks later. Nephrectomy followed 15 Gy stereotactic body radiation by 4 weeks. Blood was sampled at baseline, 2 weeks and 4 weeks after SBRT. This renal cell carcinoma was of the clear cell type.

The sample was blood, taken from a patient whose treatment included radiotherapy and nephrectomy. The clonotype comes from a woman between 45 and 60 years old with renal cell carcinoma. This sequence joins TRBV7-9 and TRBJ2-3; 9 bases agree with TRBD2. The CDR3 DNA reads TGTGCCAGCAGCTCGGGAGTAGCGGGGGACACAGATACGCAGTATTTT. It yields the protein CASSSGVAGDTDTQYF.